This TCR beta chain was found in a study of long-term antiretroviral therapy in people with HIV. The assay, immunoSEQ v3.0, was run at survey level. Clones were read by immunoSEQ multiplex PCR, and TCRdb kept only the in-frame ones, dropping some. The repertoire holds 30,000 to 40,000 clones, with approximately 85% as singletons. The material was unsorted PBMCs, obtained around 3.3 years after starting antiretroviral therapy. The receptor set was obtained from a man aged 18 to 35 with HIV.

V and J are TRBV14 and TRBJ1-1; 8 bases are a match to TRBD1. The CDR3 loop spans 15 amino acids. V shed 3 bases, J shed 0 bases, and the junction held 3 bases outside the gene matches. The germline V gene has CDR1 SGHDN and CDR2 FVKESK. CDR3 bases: TGTGCCAGCAGCCACCAGACAGGGGTGAACACTGAAGCTTTCTTT. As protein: CASSHQTGVNTEAFF.